This T cell receptor beta chain was sequenced in a study of T cell repertoires in cytomegalovirus infection. The wider study: It can be stated that public TCR beta signatures indicated CMV infection as well as a matching HLA type.

Regarding this clonotype: Its antigen is not known.

From the reads, TCRdb called clonotypes with MiXCR, one entry per CDR3 protein. The sample includes nearly 450,000 distinct CDR3 sequences, 31% of them seen just once. This CDR3 contains 17 residues. V lost 2 bases and J lost 0, with 13 bases in between. Germline V CDR1 and CDR2: KGHSH, LQKENI. General study findings and limits: HLA-C-restricted CMV-specific TCR beta clonotypes were dominant in the ex vivo response.

The V and J genes are TRBV18 and TRBJ2-2; no firm D call. Sequencing was done on a sample of PBMCs. The receptor was derived from a human donor in good health (CMV status not recorded). Some clones in this sample may be carry-over from other donors' samples. CDR3 sequence: CASSPFTVIANTGELFF. The CDR3 coding sequence is TGTGCCAGCTCACCATTCACAGTTATCGCGAACACCGGGGAGCTGTTTTTT.